This T cell receptor (beta chain) was sequenced in a study of CD8+ T cells in alopecia areata. Study-wide context: The study gave tofacitinib for 6 to 18 months, then 6 months off drug. Study-level results: Scalp data also include sequences from resident alphabeta T cells of normal skin. Scalp clonality, together with expanded CD8+ clones among the top 100, fell significantly with tofacitinib.

Extracted from the samples, RNA was reverse transcribed into cDNA to serve as the sequencing template. Using immunoSEQ multiplex PCR, the repertoire was profiled, and TCRdb retains in-frame clones only, with some absent. The repertoire includes under 150,000 clones, more than 40% of them detected once, and roughly 0.5% sits in the top ten. V shed 3 bases and J shed 4 bases, with 10 bases lying between them. The germline gives CDR1 SGHNT, CDR2 YYREEE (reference sequence). The CDR3 has 13 amino acids. About this clone: Its antigen remains unknown.

As for treatment: oral pan-JAK inhibitor, 5-10 mg twice daily. Alopecia areata patients had lesional scalp punch biopsies and peripheral blood taken from them. The chain employs TRBV5-4 and TRBJ2-5; D uncertain. The clonotype originates from a human donor with alopecia areata. Sample: CD4+ T cells sorted from blood, taken at week 4, from a patient treated with tofacitinib. CDR3 DNA: TGTGCCAGCAGCTCAGACCCCGCAGAGACCCAGTACTTC. It specifies CASSSDPAETQYF. Full variable domain (missing parts from reference TRBV5-4 and TRBJ2-5): ETGVTQSPTHLIKTRGQQVTLRCSSQSGHNTVSWYQQALGQGPQFIFQYYREEENGRGNFPPRFSGLQFPNYSSELNVNALELDDSALYLCASSSDPAETQYFGPGTRLLVL.